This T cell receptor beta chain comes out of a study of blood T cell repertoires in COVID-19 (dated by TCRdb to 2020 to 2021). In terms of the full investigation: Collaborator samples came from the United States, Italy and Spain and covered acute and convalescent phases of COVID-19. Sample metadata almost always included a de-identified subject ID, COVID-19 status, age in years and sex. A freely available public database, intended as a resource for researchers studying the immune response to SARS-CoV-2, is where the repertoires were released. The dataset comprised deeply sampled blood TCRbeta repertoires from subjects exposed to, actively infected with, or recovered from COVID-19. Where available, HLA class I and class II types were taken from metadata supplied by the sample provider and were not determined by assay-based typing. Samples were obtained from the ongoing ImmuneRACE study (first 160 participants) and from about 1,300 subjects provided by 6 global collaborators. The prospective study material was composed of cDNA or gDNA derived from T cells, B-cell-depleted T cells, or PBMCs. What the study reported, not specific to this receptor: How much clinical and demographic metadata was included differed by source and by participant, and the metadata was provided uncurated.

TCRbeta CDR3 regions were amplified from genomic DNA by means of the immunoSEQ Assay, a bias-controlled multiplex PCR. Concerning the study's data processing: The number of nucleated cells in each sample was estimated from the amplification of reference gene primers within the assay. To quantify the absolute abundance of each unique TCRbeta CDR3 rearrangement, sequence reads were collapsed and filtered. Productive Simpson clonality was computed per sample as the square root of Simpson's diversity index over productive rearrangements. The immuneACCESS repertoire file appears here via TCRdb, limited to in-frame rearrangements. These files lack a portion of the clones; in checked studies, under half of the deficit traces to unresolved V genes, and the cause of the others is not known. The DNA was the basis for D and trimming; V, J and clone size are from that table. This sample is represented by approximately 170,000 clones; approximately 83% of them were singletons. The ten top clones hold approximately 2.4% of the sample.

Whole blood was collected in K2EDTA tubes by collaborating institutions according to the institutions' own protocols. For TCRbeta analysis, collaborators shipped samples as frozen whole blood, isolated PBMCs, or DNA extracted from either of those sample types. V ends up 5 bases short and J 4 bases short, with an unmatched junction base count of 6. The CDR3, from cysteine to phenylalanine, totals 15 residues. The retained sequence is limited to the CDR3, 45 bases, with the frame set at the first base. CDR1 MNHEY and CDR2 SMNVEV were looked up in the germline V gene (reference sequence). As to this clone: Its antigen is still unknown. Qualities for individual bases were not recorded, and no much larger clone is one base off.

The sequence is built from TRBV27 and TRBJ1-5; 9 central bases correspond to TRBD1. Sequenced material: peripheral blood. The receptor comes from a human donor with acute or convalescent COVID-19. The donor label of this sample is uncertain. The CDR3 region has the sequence CASSPRQGENQPQHF. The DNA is TGTGCCAGCAGTCCCCGACAGGGGGAGAATCAGCCCCAGCATTTT.